This T cell receptor beta chain comes out of a study of technical replicates of blood from several donors (dated by TCRdb to the late 2010s). At the junction V is shortened by 5 bases and J by 3 bases, with 10 bases in between. Reading from cysteine to phenylalanine, the CDR3 counts 13 amino acids. Only CDR3 DNA is held: 39 bases, read in frame from base 1. The CDR1 and CDR2 encoded by the germline V gene are MNHEY and SVGAGI. The count of this clone is one. This receptor's antigen is unknown. The sample holds no much larger clone one base away, and base qualities are not on file. The library was prepared using the immunoSEQ multiplex PCR assay. Entries here come from immuneACCESS through TCRdb and include only in-frame sequences with V and J called. Some clones fail to appear in such tables; in the studies checked, an unresolved V gene covers under half of the shortfall, and the cause of the remainder is unknown. This sample comprises almost 55,000 clones, about 93% of them detected only once. Approximately 0.2% of the sample is held by the ten biggest clonotypes.

This sequence uses TRBV6-5 and TRBJ1-2, with a tentative D gene TRBD1 over 5 matching bases. The sequence was collected from a human donor in good health. The sequencing input was T cells isolated from PBMCs. The CDR3 sequence is CASSPQGDYGYTF. At the DNA level, the sequence is TGTGCCAGCAGTCCGCAGGGTGACTATGGCTACACCTTC.